Below are 19 T cell receptor beta chains sequenced from a single sample in a study of beta chain features in type 1 diabetes. Every bit of the isolated RNA underwent reverse transcription, so sequencing read expressed TCRB transcripts. Here immunoSEQ multiplex PCR was the method, and the copy in TCRdb shows in-frame clones only, minus some. The repertoire holds about 150,000 clones, with 8.5% to 14% as singletons. What was sequenced was central memory CD4+ T cells from blood. The source is a man aged 18 to 29 in good health.

Only a few counts were recorded for this clone. The chain employs TRBV10-3 and TRBJ2-3, with 8 bases aligning to TRBD1. Trimming removed 6 bases from V and 2 bases from J; junction bases left unmatched: 4. The CDR3 spans 14 residues. Looked up from germline, CDR1 is ENHRY and CDR2 is SYGVKD. The CDR3 region is CAIRGTGSTDTQYF. Written as DNA, the CDR3 is TGTGCCATCAGGGGGACAGGATCCACAGATACGCAGTATTTT.

This clone came up a few times. This chain connects TRBV10-3 to TRBJ2-1; D gene unclear. CDR1 and CDR2 (germline): ENHRY, SYGVKD. This CDR3 comprises 12 residues. V lost 7 bases to trimming and J lost 0 bases, with 4 bases between them. The CDR3 bases are TGTGCCATCAAGAGCTCCTACAATGAGCAGTTCTTC. Encoded protein: CAIKSSYNEQFF.

The genes are TRBV5-1 and TRBJ1-1; D is possibly TRBD1 (6 bases). CDR3 length equals 13 residues. With 6 bases removed from V and 1 base from J, the gap between germline ends came to 10 bases. Germline assignment: CDR1 SGHRS and CDR2 YFSETQ. The CDR3 sequence: CASNLQGNTEAFF. The CDR3 region has the DNA TGCGCCAGCAACCTACAGGGGAACACTGAAGCTTTCTTT.

The gene calls are TRBV29-1 and TRBJ1-3, with D maybe TRBD1 (5 bases). CDR1 is SQVTM, CDR2 ANQGSEA, per germline. The CDR3 contains 13 residues. The V gene lost 4 bases and the J gene lost 4 bases, with 11 bases spanning the gap. The CDR3 bases are TGCAGCGTTGTGGGGCCAAGCGGAAACACCATATATTTT. Protein product: CSVVGPSGNTIYF.

This chain links TRBV2 with TRBJ2-7; D remains ambiguous. CDR3 length equals 12 residues. V lost 2 bases, J lost 7 bases, and 9 bases lay in between. CDR1 is SNHLY, CDR2 FYNNEI, per germline. The CDR3 spells CASSERAREQYF. The CDR3 bases are TGTGCCAGCAGTGAAAGGGCGAGGGAGCAGTACTTC.

In DNA, the CDR3 is TGTGCCAGCAGCCCTACAGGGCTCGGGCCCTACGAGCAGTACTTC. Amino acid sequence: CASSPTGLGPYEQYF. V and J are TRBV27 and TRBJ2-7; D might be TRBD1 (6 bases). The CDR3 runs 15 residues. Germline CDR1 reads MNHEY; CDR2 reads SMNVEV (reference sequence). The V end was cut by 6 bases, the J end by 2 bases, with 17 bases between.

This clone has only a few counts. The chain combines TRBV7-2 with TRBJ1-5; D remains unclear. Looked up from germline, CDR1 is SGHTA and CDR2 is FQGNSA. This CDR3 comprises 14 residues. V lost 5 bases, J lost 6 bases, and 14 bases lay in between. The CDR3 DNA is TGTGCCAGCAGCCAGGACTGGGTCTCTCAGCCCCAGCATTTT. As protein: CASSQDWVSQPQHF.

This clone was found a few times. The J gene is TRBJ2-5, the V gene TRBV18; TRBD2 matches 8 bases. Trimming cost V 6 bases and J 5 bases; bases outside gene matches: 5. The CDR3 runs to 13 residues. CDR1 is KGHSH and CDR2 is LQKENI in the germline V gene. CDR3: CASSPREAETQYF. The CDR3 nucleotides are TGTGCCAGCTCCCCGCGGGAGGCGGAGACCCAGTACTTC.

V gene TRBV7-2 combines with J gene TRBJ2-6; D gene unclear. With 8 bases removed from V and 0 bases from J, the gap between germline ends came to 11 bases. Germline CDR1 and CDR2: SGHTA and FQGNSA. The CDR3 runs to 15 residues. For the CDR3, the DNA is TGTGCCAGCGGTGGAAGGACCTCTGGGGCCAACGTCCTGACTTTC. The encoded protein is CASGGRTSGANVLTF.

The chain couples TRBV6-1 to TRBJ1-6; D call uncertain. Germline V gene lookup returns CDR1 MNHNS and CDR2 SASEGT. V lost 6 bases and J lost 0, with 9 bases in between. CDR3 length: 15 amino acids. CDR3 nucleotide sequence: TGTGCCAGCAGCCCTCAGGACTCCTATAATTCACCCCTCCACTTT. This sequence encodes CASSPQDSYNSPLHF.

This clone was seen more than once but under ten times. J is TRBJ2-4 and V is TRBV10-3; TRBD1 aligns across 7 bases. Germline lookup yields CDR1 ENHRY and CDR2 SYGVKD. With V trimmed by 2 bases and J by 6 bases, 7 bases remained unmatched. This CDR3 contains 15 residues. In DNA, the CDR3 is TGTGCCATCAGTGAGACCACAGGGGCCGCAAACATTCAGTACTTC. It codes for CAISETTGAANIQYF.

This clone was observed a few times. Other DNA variants within this sample encode the same CDR3. V gene TRBV11-2 combines with J gene TRBJ2-3; tentatively, D is TRBD2 (6 bases). Between the trimmed V and J ends, which lost 5 bases and 1 base, there was a span of 13 bases. The CDR3 totals 15 residues. The germline V gene encodes CDR1 SGHAT and CDR2 FQNNGV. The chain's CDR3 is CASSLGVAGTDTQYF. The CDR3, as DNA: TGTGCCAGCAGCCTCGGGGTAGCGGGCACAGATACGCAGTATTTT. Complete variable domain (other parts from reference TRBV11-2 and TRBJ2-3): EAGVAQSPRYKIIEKRQSVAFWCNPISGHATLYWYQQILGQGPKLLIQFQNNGVVDDSQLPKDRFSAERLKGVDSTLKIQPAKLEDSAVYLCASSLGVAGTDTQYFGPGTRLTVL.

This clone was detected a few times. This chain connects TRBV21-1 to TRBJ2-7; the D call in the table, TRBD1, was not verified against the DNA. TRBV21-1 is assigned pseudogene status. The CDR3 contains 16 residues. The CDR3 spells CASSSTTGLGSYEQYF. DNA for the CDR3: TGTGCCAGCAGCTCTACGACAGGGCTAGGCTCCTACGAGCAGTACTTC.

This clone was seen a few times. The rearrangement links TRBV18 to TRBJ1-1; D may be TRBD1 (5 bases). Per germline, CDR1 KGHSH and CDR2 LQKENI. The V and J ends lost 2 bases and 7 bases respectively, with 5 bases between them. The CDR3 covers 11 residues. In DNA, the CDR3 is TGTGCCAGCTCACCAACAGGTGAAGCTTTCTTT. Translating gives CASSPTGEAFF.

This clone was detected a few times. V usage is TRBV21-1 and J usage is TRBJ2-5; the D segment call TRBD2 is taken from the table without a DNA check. TRBV21-1 is described as a pseudogene. The CDR3 runs 14 residues. CDR3 residues: CASPLGLIRETQYF. CDR3 sequence (DNA): TGTGCCAGCCCTCTTGGACTAATAAGAGAGACCCAGTACTTC.

In its sample, this clone was seen a few times. The chain combines TRBV27 with TRBJ1-2; D gene uncertain. The V end was cut by 6 bases, the J end by 6 bases, with 5 bases between. Germline CDR1 and CDR2: MNHEY and SMNVEV (reference sequence). This CDR3 region has 10 residues. CDR3 sequence (DNA): TGTGCCAGCAGGACTAATGGCTACACCTTC. It is translated as CASRTNGYTF.

V usage is TRBV4-3 and J usage is TRBJ2-3; 9 bases agree with TRBD1. The CDR3 extends over 15 amino acids. Germline CDR1 reads LGHNA; CDR2 reads YSLEER. V was pared by 0 bases and J by 6 bases, with 4 bases of the junction left unmatched. CDR3 residues: CASSQENRGRDTQYF. The CDR3 region has the DNA TGCGCCAGCAGCCAAGAAAACAGGGGGCGCGATACGCAGTATTTT.

The chain carries TRBV6-5 and TRBJ1-1; no firm D call. The CDR3 runs 15 residues. Trimming took off 3 bases at V and 4 bases at J, with 15 bases between the two ends. Germline V lookup: CDR1 MNHEY, CDR2 SVGAGI. In DNA form, the CDR3 reads TGTGCCAGCAGTTATAGGATCGGGGTGGGCACTGAAGCTTTCTTT. Encoded protein: CASSYRIGVGTEAFF.

This clone was recorded a few times. The J gene is TRBJ2-3, the V gene TRBV2; possibly TRBD1 for D (6 bases). The CDR3 has 14 amino acids. The V gene lost 4 bases and the J gene lost 2 bases, with 10 bases spanning the gap. Per germline, CDR1 SNHLY and CDR2 FYNNEI. CDR3 loop: CASSVGTNTDTQYF. For the CDR3, the DNA is TGTGCCAGCAGTGTTGGGACAAACACAGATACGCAGTATTTT.